These 20 T cell receptor beta chains came from one sample sequenced in a study of blood T cell repertoires in COVID-19. Some clones are missing from TCRdb's copy, which holds only in-frame ones; the method was immunoSEQ multiplex PCR. The table lists 200,000 or so clones, approximately 88% of them singletons, with 2.5% in the top ten. The sequenced sample consisted of PBMCs or T cells enriched from blood (not recorded which). These receptor sequences come from a woman aged 40 to 50 with acute COVID-19.

The chain links TRBV18 to TRBJ2-5, with TRBD1 matching over 7 bases. The CDR3 spans 13 residues. V lost 5 bases and J lost 4; bases outside the gene matches: 4. The germline V gene has CDR1 KGHSH and CDR2 LQKENI. The CDR3 loop is CASSKGQRETQYF. CDR3 in DNA: TGTGCCAGCTCAAAGGGACAGCGAGAGACCCAGTACTTC.

V is TRBV29-1 and J is TRBJ2-3; 12 bases align to TRBD1. The J segment lost 4 bases and the V segment lost 5 bases, leaving 7 bases of the junction unmatched. Germline assignment: CDR1 SQVTM and CDR2 ANQGSEA. The CDR3 totals 15 residues. The CDR3 spells CSVQGTGGAADTQYF. Here the CDR3 DNA reads TGCAGCGTTCAAGGGACAGGGGGCGCCGCAGATACGCAGTATTTT.

V and J are TRBV19 and TRBJ1-4, with a possible D match to TRBD1 (5 bases). Germline-derived CDR1 and CDR2 are LNHDA and SQIVND (reference sequence). There are 13 residues in the CDR3. V gave up 8 bases and J gave up 5 bases, with 12 bases separating them. The CDR3 is CASQTHRNEKLFF. The CDR3, as DNA: TGTGCCAGTCAAACCCACAGGAATGAAAAACTGTTTTTT.

This chain links TRBV7-9 with TRBJ1-5; D ambiguous. The CDR3 has 15 amino acids. V shed 2 bases and J shed 0 bases, with 8 bases lying between them. Germline V lookup: CDR1 SEHNR, CDR2 FQNEAQ (reference sequence). CDR3 loop: CASSLPGDSNQPQHF. CDR3 bases: TGTGCCAGCAGCTTACCCGGGGATAGCAATCAGCCCCAGCATTTT.

The genes are TRBV7-8 and TRBJ1-1; TRBD1 aligns across 7 bases. Per germline, CDR1 SGHVS and CDR2 FQNEAQ. This CDR3 spans 12 amino acids. V gave up 5 bases and J gave up 7 bases; unmatched junction bases: 4. The CDR3 nucleotides are TGTGCCAGCAGCCTAAACAGGGGTGAAGCTTTCTTT. Residues: CASSLNRGEAFF.

The chain uses TRBV6-5 and TRBJ2-5; TRBD2 aligns across 11 bases. V was pared by 6 bases and J by 5 bases, with 8 bases of the junction left unmatched. Germline V gives CDR1 MNHEY, CDR2 SVGAGI. The CDR3 contains 15 residues. The CDR3 DNA follows: TGTGCCAGCAGCTTTCTAGCGGGAGGACGGGAGACCCAGTACTTC. Amino acid sequence: CASSFLAGGRETQYF.

The rearrangement links TRBV7-9 to TRBJ2-5; TRBD2 aligns across 10 bases. The CDR3 spans 13 residues. With V trimmed by 6 bases and J by 5 bases, 3 bases remained unmatched. The V gene's germline CDR1 is SEHNR and CDR2 FQNEAQ (reference sequence). The CDR3 region has the DNA TGTGCCAGCAGGCTAGCGGGGGCGGAGACCCAGTACTTC. Encoded protein: CASRLAGAETQYF.

The V gene is TRBV12-5, the J gene TRBJ2-1; 7 bases line up with TRBD2. CDR3 size: 16 residues. Germline V gives CDR1 LGHNT, CDR2 FRNRAP. Germline trimming cut 1 base from V and 10 bases from J; bases unmatched to any gene: 13. The CDR3 nucleotides read TGTGCTAGTGGTTTGGGGCAGGGACTACCTACAATGGAGCAGTTCTTC. This translates into CASGLGQGLPTMEQFF.

The J gene is TRBJ1-2, the V gene TRBV6-5, with D uncertain. Germline CDR1 reads MNHEY; CDR2 reads SVGAGI. The CDR3 extends over 15 amino acids. V was clipped by 0 bases and J by 0 bases, with 8 bases between them. The CDR3: CASSYSQRSNYGYTF. The CDR3 nucleotides read TGTGCCAGCAGTTACTCTCAGAGGTCTAACTATGGCTACACCTTC.

This sequence joins TRBV2 and TRBJ2-7; D unresolved. The CDR3 totals 15 residues. The V end lost 3 bases, the J end lost 3 bases, and 15 bases lay between the germline ends. The germline CDR1 and CDR2 sequences are SNHLY and FYNNEI. This CDR3 reads CASSDRQTLLYEQYF. The CDR3, as DNA: TGTGCCAGCAGTGATAGGCAGACACTCCTCTACGAGCAGTACTTC.

This clone was recorded only once. This CDR3 reads CASGGFSYEQYF. The CDR3 DNA reads TGTGCCAGCGGTGGCTTTTCCTACGAGCAGTACTTC. The chain employs TRBV14 and TRBJ2-7, with D unresolved. CDR1 and CDR2 (germline): SGHDN, FVKESK. This CDR3 region has 12 residues. The V and J ends lost 8 bases and 1 base respectively, with 9 bases between them.

V gene TRBV6-2 or TRBV6-3 combines with J gene TRBJ1-2; no clear D. Germline V CDR1 and CDR2: MNHEY, SVGEGT. This CDR3 is built from 13 residues. Trimming removed 5 bases at V and 7 bases at J, with 14 bases between. The CDR3 loop reads CASSKKEESGYTF. DNA for the CDR3: TGTGCCAGCAGTAAGAAGGAGGAGAGTGGCTACACCTTC.

The chain links TRBV10-1 to TRBJ2-1, with 9 bases identical to TRBD2. This CDR3 is built from 14 residues. Germline values: CDR1 WNHNN, CDR2 SYGVQD (reference sequence). The junction had 9 bases not matched to a gene; V was cut back by 3 bases and J by 12 bases. CDR3 loop: CASSDQTGGGGQFF. The CDR3 bases are TGCGCCAGCAGTGACCAAACCGGCGGGGGGGGGCAGTTCTTC.

The chain carries TRBV9 and TRBJ1-4; D uncertain. V was cut by 0 bases and J by 4 bases, with 7 bases left in between. This CDR3 spans 14 amino acids. Germline-derived CDR1 and CDR2 are SGDLS and YYNGEE. In nucleotides, the CDR3 is TGTGCCAGCAGCGTAGCCCCCAGTAATGAAAAACTGTTTTTT. Translating it yields CASSVAPSNEKLFF. The variable domain in full, with the rest retrieved from reference TRBV9 and TRBJ1-4, is DSGVTQTPKHLITATGQRVTLRCSPRSGDLSVYWYQQSLDQGLQFLIQYYNGEERAKGNILERFSAQQFPDLHSELNLSSLELGDSALYFCASSVAPSNEKLFFGSGTQLSVL.

The gene calls are TRBV5-1 and TRBJ2-2; D may be TRBD1 (6 bases). There are 14 residues in the CDR3. In germline, CDR1 is SGHRS, CDR2 YFSETQ. Trimming removed 4 bases from V and 1 base from J, with 8 bases in between. CDR3 in DNA: TGCGCCAGCAGCAAGGACAGGAACACCGGGGAGCTGTTTTTT. Its protein is CASSKDRNTGELFF.

The chain joins TRBV18 to TRBJ2-7, with TRBD2 identical over 11 bases. V shed 5 bases and J 0 bases; nucleotides not matched to a gene: 9. This CDR3 has 17 amino acids. CDR1 and CDR2 from the germline V gene are KGHSH and LQKENI. As DNA, the CDR3 is TGTGCCAGCTCAAGAGGGGCCGGGACTAGCGGCTCCTACGAGCAGTACGTC. Translation: CASSRGAGTSGSYEQYV.

The V gene is TRBV2, the J gene TRBJ2-5; D not certain. Trimming left V 6 bases short and J 0 bases short, with 8 bases between. The CDR3 is 13 amino acids. Looked up from germline, CDR1 is SNHLY and CDR2 is FYNNEI. CDR3 region: CASSVRYQETQYF. In DNA, the CDR3 is TGTGCCAGCAGCGTTCGTTACCAAGAGACCCAGTACTTC. Full variable domain (missing parts from reference TRBV2 and TRBJ2-5): EPEVTQTPSHQVTQMGQEVILRCVPISNHLYFYWYRQILGQKVEFLVSFYNNEISEKSEIFDDQFSVERPDGSNFTLKIRSTKLEDSAMYFCASSVRYQETQYFGPGTRLLVL.

In this sample, this clone turned up once. The gene calls are TRBV7-2 and TRBJ2-1; D uncertain. Germline V gives CDR1 SGHTA, CDR2 FQGNSA. V was pared by 2 bases and J by 6 bases, with 5 bases between. The CDR3 is made up of 12 amino acids. The CDR3 spells CASSLSRNEQFF. For the CDR3, the DNA is TGTGCCAGCAGCTTAAGCCGCAATGAGCAGTTCTTC. The full variable domain, completed using reference TRBV7-2 and TRBJ2-1, is GAGVSQSPSNKVTEKGKDVELRCDPISGHTALYWYRQSLGQGLEFLIYFQGNSAPDKSGLPSDRFSAERTGGSVSTLTIQRTQQEDSAVYLCASSLSRNEQFFGPGTRLTVL.

The chain recombines TRBV7-9 with TRBJ2-1, with D tentatively TRBD1 (6 bases). V was shortened by 5 bases and J by 6 bases, with 17 bases between the two germline ends. Germline V CDR1 and CDR2: SEHNR, FQNEAQ (reference sequence). The CDR3 runs to 15 residues. In DNA, the CDR3 is TGTGCCAGCAGCCCAGGCACTAGGGGGTCCAATGAGCAGTTCTTC. Its translation: CASSPGTRGSNEQFF.

This sequence joins TRBV7-2 and TRBJ2-3; the D gene is possibly TRBD2 (5 bases). Per germline, CDR1 SGHTA and CDR2 FQGNSA. The CDR3 length is 16 residues. Trimming left V 5 bases short and J 3 bases short, with 18 bases between. The CDR3 region has the DNA TGTGCCAGCAGCCTCTCTGGCGGGCTAGGTACAGATACGCAGTATTTT. Protein sequence: CASSLSGGLGTDTQYF.